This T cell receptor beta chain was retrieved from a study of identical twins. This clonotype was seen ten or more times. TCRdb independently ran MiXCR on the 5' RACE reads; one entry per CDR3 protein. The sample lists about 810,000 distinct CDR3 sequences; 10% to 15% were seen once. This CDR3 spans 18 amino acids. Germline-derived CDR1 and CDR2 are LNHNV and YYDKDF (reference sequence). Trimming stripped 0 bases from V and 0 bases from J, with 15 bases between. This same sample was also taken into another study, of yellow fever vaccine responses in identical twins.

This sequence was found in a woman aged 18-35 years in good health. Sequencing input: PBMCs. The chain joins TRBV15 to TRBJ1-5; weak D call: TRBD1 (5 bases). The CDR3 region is CATSREFRVGNSNQPQHF. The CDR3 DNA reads TGTGCCACCAGCAGAGAGTTCAGGGTGGGGAATAGCAATCAGCCCCAGCATTTT.